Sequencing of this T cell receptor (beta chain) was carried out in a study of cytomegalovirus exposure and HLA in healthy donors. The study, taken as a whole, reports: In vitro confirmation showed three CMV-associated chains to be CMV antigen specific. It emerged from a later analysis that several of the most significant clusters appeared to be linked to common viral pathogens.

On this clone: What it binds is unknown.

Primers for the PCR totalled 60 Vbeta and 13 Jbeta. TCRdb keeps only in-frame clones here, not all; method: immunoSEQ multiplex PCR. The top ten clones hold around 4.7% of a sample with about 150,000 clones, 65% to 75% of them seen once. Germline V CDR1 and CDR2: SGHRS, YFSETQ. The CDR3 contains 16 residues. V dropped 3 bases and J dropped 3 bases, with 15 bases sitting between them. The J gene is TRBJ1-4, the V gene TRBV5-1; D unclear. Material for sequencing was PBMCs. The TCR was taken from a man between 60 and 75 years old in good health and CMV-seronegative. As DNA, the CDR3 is TGCGCCAGCAGCTCAGCCTTGACTGGCTCTAATGAAAAACTGTTTTTT. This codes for CASSSALTGSNEKLFF.